The 31 T cell receptor beta chains below come from one sample, sequenced in a study of CD4 T cells in relation to SARS-CoV-2 and coronaviruses. Some clones are missing from TCRdb's copy, which holds only in-frame ones; the method was immunoSEQ multiplex PCR. The data hold around 24,000 clones, with under 80% observed a single time. Their antigens are not known. CD4+ T cells from unexposed donors were obtained before the COVID-19 pandemic (2011-2018). CD4+ T cells were isolated from the cells after 10 days of culture. Sequencing was carried out using CD4+ T cells from PBMCs, cultured in vitro. The receptors shown here come from a human donor in good health.

The J gene is TRBJ1-2, the V gene TRBV30; no clear D. The V and J ends lost 0 bases and 2 bases respectively, with 10 bases between them. This CDR3 has 14 residues. From germline, CDR1 is GTSNPN and CDR2 SVGIG (reference sequence). The CDR3 region is CAWSVLGRNYGYTF. The CDR3 DNA sequence: TGTGCCTGGAGTGTACTCGGCCGGAACTATGGCTACACCTTC.

This rearrangement joins TRBV3-1 (or the pseudogene TRBV3-2) to TRBJ2-1; D is possibly TRBD1 (5 bases). The CDR3 totals 15 residues. Per the germline V gene, CDR1 is LGHDT and CDR2 is YNNKEL (reference sequence). V was pared by 0 bases and J by 10 bases, with 16 bases between. CDR3 in DNA: TGTGCCAGCAGCCAAGATATCAATGGGGCGTTAGAGCAGTTCTTC. Residues: CASSQDINGALEQFF.

This sequence joins TRBV24-1 and TRBJ2-7, with D perhaps matching TRBD1 (6 bases). The germline CDR1 and CDR2 sequences are KGHDR and SFDVKD. Trimming stripped 8 bases from V and 2 bases from J, with 21 bases between. This CDR3 region has 16 residues. The CDR3 region is CATIDRSSDGTYEQYF. For the CDR3, the DNA is TGTGCCACCATAGACAGGAGCTCGGATGGGACCTACGAGCAGTACTTC.

The V call is TRBV6-2 or TRBV6-3, the J call TRBJ2-1; D is unresolved. This CDR3 comprises 14 residues. The germline V gene has CDR1 MNHEY and CDR2 SVGEGT. V was clipped by 6 bases and J by 9 bases, with 18 bases between them. For the CDR3, the DNA is TGTGCCAGCAGCGGTCCGGGCGCTTTTACTGAGCAGTTCTTC. This gives the protein CASSGPGAFTEQFF.

The chain has TRBV5-1 and TRBJ1-3; D gene ambiguous. Germline CDR1 reads SGHRS; CDR2 reads YFSETQ. V was pared by 0 bases and J by 6 bases, with 10 bases between. The CDR3 spans 14 residues. In DNA form, the CDR3 reads TGCGCCAGCAGCTTGGCAGGTCTCGAAAACACCATATATTTT. This codes for CASSLAGLENTIYF.

V is TRBV6-6 and J is TRBJ1-6; D unclear. Germline CDR1 is MNHNY and CDR2 is SVGAGI (reference sequence). V was pared by 5 bases and J by 7 bases, with 6 bases between. This CDR3 comprises 12 residues. CDR3 in amino acids: CASSGTNSPLHF. The CDR3 coding sequence is TGTGCCAGCAGTGGCACCAATTCACCCCTCCACTTT.

This clone came up a few times. The chain carries TRBV6-2 or TRBV6-3 and TRBJ1-5, with D unclear. This CDR3 is built from 14 residues. Germline assignment: CDR1 MNHEY and CDR2 SVGEGT. V lost 0 bases, J lost 4 bases, and 7 bases lay in between. The CDR3 nucleotides are TGTGCCAGCAGTTACTCGTTCGGAAATCAGCCCCAGCATTTT. As protein: CASSYSFGNQPQHF.

This clone has a handful of counts. The gene calls are TRBV20-1 and TRBJ1-1, with D possibly TRBD1 on 5 matching bases. This CDR3 region has 11 residues. In germline, CDR1 is DFQATT, CDR2 SNEGSKA (reference sequence). Deletions cut 6 bases from V and 6 bases from J, with 11 bases between. The CDR3 DNA sequence: TGCAGTGCCCCGCAGGGAGCTGAAGCTTTCTTT. Translation: CSAPQGAEAFF.

The V call is TRBV5-6, the J call TRBJ1-2; D is undetermined. Trimming pared 4 bases from V and 4 bases from J, leaving 17 bases between. Germline V gene lookup returns CDR1 SGHDT and CDR2 YYEEEE. This CDR3 region has 15 residues. CDR3 sequence reads: CASSQVFRGTYGYTF. In DNA form, the CDR3 reads TGTGCCAGCAGCCAGGTTTTTCGGGGTACCTATGGCTACACCTTC.

This clone was seen a single time. This chain's CDR3 is CASSLSSGSSYEQYF. For the CDR3, the DNA is TGTGCCAGCAGCCTATCTAGCGGAAGCTCCTACGAGCAGTACTTC. The chain has TRBV7-2 and TRBJ2-7; TRBD2 matches 7 bases. There are 15 residues in the CDR3. V was pared by 5 bases and J by 0 bases, with 7 bases of the junction left unmatched. Germline assignment: CDR1 SGHTA and CDR2 FQGNSA.

The chain couples TRBV2 to TRBJ2-7, with D perhaps matching TRBD2 (6 bases). V was pared by 3 bases and J by 4 bases, with 13 bases between. The CDR3 spans 14 residues. Germline CDR1 and CDR2: SNHLY and FYNNEI. The CDR3 reads CASSDSSGRYEQYF. CDR3 sequence (DNA): TGTGCCAGCAGTGATTCGAGCGGGCGGTACGAGCAGTACTTC.

This chain connects TRBV6-5 to TRBJ1-2, with 7 bases lining up with TRBD1. V trimming: 4 bases; J trimming: 8 bases; junction bases outside the gene matches: 7. From germline, CDR1 is MNHEY and CDR2 SVGAGI. The CDR3 totals 13 residues. CDR3 amino acids: CASSFQGEGGYTF. CDR3 nucleotide sequence: TGTGCCAGCAGTTTCCAGGGGGAGGGAGGCTACACCTTC.

The rearrangement links TRBV18 to TRBJ2-7; a possible D gene is TRBD2 (7 bases). The CDR3 consists of 16 residues. The germline V gene encodes CDR1 KGHSH and CDR2 LQKENI. V lost 1 base and J lost 7, with 20 bases in between. The chain's CDR3 is CASSPRVAGAGGEQYF. In DNA form, the CDR3 reads TGTGCCAGCTCACCACGCGTGGCGGGGGCTGGAGGGGAGCAGTACTTC.

This clone was detected once. The genes are TRBV7-2 and TRBJ2-1; the match to TRBD2 covers 9 bases. This CDR3 spans 16 amino acids. Germline V lookup: CDR1 SGHTA, CDR2 FQGNSA. With V trimmed by 5 bases and J by 2 bases, 7 bases remained unmatched. The chain's CDR3 is CASSLSGSTAYNEQFF. The CDR3, as DNA: TGTGCCAGCAGCCTTAGCGGGAGCACAGCCTACAATGAGCAGTTCTTC.

This clone was detected once. The CDR3 reads CASSFGTGYNSPLHF. The CDR3 DNA follows: TGTGCCAGCAGCTTCGGGACAGGGTATAATTCACCCCTCCACTTT. The rearrangement uses TRBV7-2 and TRBJ1-6; 9 bases map to TRBD1. Germline CDR1 reads SGHTA; CDR2 reads FQGNSA. The CDR3 totals 15 residues. Germline trimming cut 3 bases from V and 4 bases from J; bases unmatched to any gene: 1.

The chain uses TRBV9 and TRBJ2-2, with D uncertain. Germline V gene lookup returns CDR1 SGDLS and CDR2 YYNGEE. Between the trimmed V and J ends, which lost 1 base and 5 bases, there was a span of 6 bases. CDR3 length: 13 residues. As DNA, the CDR3 is TGTGCCAGCAGCGTATTTAGAACCGGGGAGCTGTTTTTT. Protein: CASSVFRTGELFF.

This clone was detected only a few times. The CDR3 is CASSEAGTLGAGIAEAFF. The CDR3, as DNA: TGTGCCAGCAGTGAAGCGGGGACTTTGGGGGCCGGGATCGCTGAAGCTTTCTTT. The V and J genes are TRBV2 and TRBJ1-1, with D possibly matching TRBD1 (6 bases). The V end was cut by 0 bases, the J end by 6 bases, with 23 bases between. Germline CDR1 SNHLY, CDR2 FYNNEI. This CDR3 region has 18 residues.

The V gene is TRBV5-5, the J gene TRBJ2-1, with a possible D match to TRBD2 (6 bases). From germline, CDR1 is SGHKS and CDR2 YYEKEE (reference sequence). The CDR3 is 15 residues long. Trimming stripped 2 bases from V and 0 bases from J, with 9 bases between. CDR3 nucleotide sequence: TGTGCCAGCAGCTTTGCGGGGATCTCCTACAATGAGCAGTTCTTC. Translating gives CASSFAGISYNEQFF. The full variable domain, its missing parts supplied by reference TRBV5-5 and TRBJ2-1, is DAGVTQSPTHLIKTRGQQVTLRCSPISGHKSVSWYQQVLGQGPQFIFQYYEKEERGRGNFPDRFSARQFPNYSSELNVNALLLGDSALYLCASSFAGISYNEQFFGPGTRLTVL.

The gene calls are TRBV30 and TRBJ2-1; 8 bases are a match to TRBD2. There are 13 residues in the CDR3. Germline-derived CDR1 and CDR2 are GTSNPN and SVGIG (reference sequence). J gave up 7 bases and V 4 bases, and 6 bases lay outside the gene matches. In nucleotides, the CDR3 is TGTGCCTGGACAGCGGGAGACGGAAATGAGCAGTTCTTC. This encodes CAWTAGDGNEQFF.

This chain uses TRBV6-2 or TRBV6-3 with TRBJ2-1; TRBD2 aligns across 13 bases. The CDR3 sequence is 15 residues long. In germline, CDR1 is MNHEY, CDR2 SVGEGT. V lost 6 bases and J lost 8; bases outside the gene matches: 7. The CDR3: CASSLGLAGVDEQFF. Written as DNA, the CDR3 is TGTGCCAGCAGCCTCGGACTAGCGGGAGTTGATGAGCAGTTCTTC.

The chain carries TRBV5-6 and TRBJ1-3; TRBD1 might be the D (5 bases). Trimming pared 7 bases from V and 1 base from J, leaving 12 bases between. This CDR3 is 14 amino acids long. The germline V gene has CDR1 SGHDT and CDR2 YYEEEE. The CDR3 DNA follows: TGTGCCAGCGCGCCTACAGGATCTGGAAACACCATATATTTT. Amino acid sequence: CASAPTGSGNTIYF.

V gene TRBV6-2 or TRBV6-3 combines with J gene TRBJ2-3; D may be TRBD2 (7 bases). V was pared by 3 bases and J by 0 bases, with 19 bases between. Germline assignment: CDR1 MNHEY and CDR2 SVGEGT. The CDR3 is 18 amino acids. CDR3 in amino acids: CASSYVGRGGLSTDTQYF. The CDR3 DNA reads TGTGCCAGCAGTTATGTCGGTAGGGGGGGGCTTAGCACAGATACGCAGTATTTT.

The sample holds one count of this clone. One junction end disagrees with the germline gene, perhaps due to a read error. The chain recombines TRBV19 with TRBJ1-2, with TRBD1 matching over 9 bases. This CDR3 has 20 amino acids. Per germline, CDR1 LNHDA and CDR2 SQIVND (reference sequence). Here the CDR3 reads CASSSQVSGQGSSANYGYTF. CDR3 DNA: TGTGCCAGCAGTAGTCAGGTGTCGGGACAGGGCTCTTCGGCTAACTATGGCTACACCTTC.

This clone was seen a single time. The chain joins TRBV7-2 to TRBJ2-5; no firm D call. V was trimmed by 5 bases and J by 2 bases, leaving 9 bases between them. Germline assignment: CDR1 SGHTA and CDR2 FQGNSA. This CDR3 is 13 amino acids long. CDR3 sequence reads: CASSAEVQETQYF. The DNA for the CDR3 is TGTGCCAGCAGCGCGGAAGTTCAAGAGACCCAGTACTTC.

The chain carries TRBV18 and TRBJ1-2; D gene ambiguous. Trimming stripped 2 bases from V and 4 bases from J, with 8 bases between. The V gene's germline CDR1 is KGHSH and CDR2 LQKENI. The CDR3 is made up of 13 amino acids. This CDR3 reads CASSPEPGYGYTF. The CDR3 bases are TGTGCCAGCTCACCAGAGCCTGGCTATGGCTACACCTTC. Looking up the rest from reference TRBV18 and TRBJ1-2 gives the full variable domain: NAGVMQNPRHLVRRRGQEARLRCSPMKGHSHVYWYRQLPEEGLKFMVYLQKENIIDESGMPKERFSAEFPKEGPSILRIQQVVRGDSAAYFCASSPEPGYGYTFGSGTRLTVV.

The chain recombines TRBV10-3 with TRBJ2-7, with 9 positions matching TRBD1. The CDR3 runs to 16 residues. Germline CDR1 reads ENHRY; CDR2 reads SYGVKD. Trimming at V came to 0 bases and at J to 2 bases, leaving 5 bases not matched to a gene. CDR3 region: CAISESRTGDTYEQYF. In DNA form, the CDR3 reads TGTGCCATCAGTGAGTCGAGGACAGGGGATACCTACGAGCAGTACTTC.

This chain links TRBV5-6 with TRBJ1-2; 7 bases line up with TRBD1. Germline CDR1 reads SGHDT; CDR2 reads YYEEEE. V trimming: 6 bases; J trimming: 1 base; junction bases outside the gene matches: 12. The length of the CDR3 is 16 residues. CDR3 coding DNA: TGTGCCAGCAACGGTGAGGGGGCGAACTATAACTATGGCTACACCTTC. Its protein is CASNGEGANYNYGYTF.

The sample holds one count of this clone. The rearrangement links TRBV5-4 to TRBJ2-5; D is possibly TRBD2 (5 bases). V shed 5 bases and J shed 5 bases, with 10 bases lying between them. The CDR3 has 12 residues. The germline V gene encodes CDR1 SGHNT and CDR2 YYREEE (reference sequence). In DNA, the CDR3 is TGTGCCAGCAGACAACTAGGGGAGACCCAGTACTTC. Its protein is CASRQLGETQYF.

The chain has TRBV9 and TRBJ2-3; D may be TRBD2 (6 bases). This CDR3 contains 15 residues. Germline-derived CDR1 and CDR2 are SGDLS and YYNGEE. Trimming left V 6 bases short and J 3 bases short, with 17 bases between. This CDR3 is CASNPARGETDTQYF. CDR3 in DNA: TGTGCCAGCAACCCAGCCCGCGGGGAGACAGATACGCAGTATTTT.

J is TRBJ1-1 and V is TRBV4-1; 9 positions match TRBD1. CDR3 size: 18 residues. V was pared by 4 bases and J by 4 bases, with 16 bases of the junction left unmatched. Germline V gene data show CDR1 as MGHRA and CDR2 as YSYEKL. The CDR3 coding sequence is TGCGCCAGCAGCCCCCGCCTCGGGACAGGGAGGGTAGTCACTGAAGCTTTCTTT. It specifies CASSPRLGTGRVVTEAFF.

This clone was seen more than once but under ten times. The genes are TRBV6-2 or TRBV6-3 and TRBJ1-1; weak D call: TRBD1 (5 bases). Trimming took 5 bases from V and 4 from J, leaving 17 bases between them. CDR3 size: 15 residues. Per the germline V gene, CDR1 is MNHEY and CDR2 is SVGEGT. The CDR3 here is CASSKAGSGPTEAFF. Here the CDR3 DNA reads TGTGCCAGCAGTAAAGCAGGGTCGGGCCCCACTGAAGCTTTCTTT.